The clone carrying this TCR beta chain occurred once. Its specificity is unknown. This entry is derived from a study of T-cell reconstitution after alpha-beta-depleted transplantation in children. Library preparation (for TCRbeta) was performed with unique molecular identifiers. Each CDR3 protein is one row after TCRdb ran MiXCR on the PCR reads. This repertoire shows 780,000 or so distinct CDR3 sequences, roughly 16% found once; its top ten account for approximately 5%. V gave up 0 bases and J gave up 1 base; unmatched junction bases: 6. This CDR3 is built from 17 residues. Germline CDR1 is SGHKS and CDR2 is YYEKEE (reference sequence). General study findings and limits: From surviving recipient T cells and thymic progenitors came the high day-60 TCRbeta diversity observed in some patients. Hyperexpanded clones declined; after one year, newly produced T cells mostly supplied diversity. About two months after transplant, alpha-beta T cells reportedly came from several hundred expanded graft clones.

The receptor was isolated from a male patient between 10 and 17 years old who had a stem cell transplant for acute lymphoblastic leukemia, so the T cells may come from the graft donor. The material was PBMCs, mostly from graft donor cells, obtained 360 days after TCRalphabeta/CD19-depleted stem cell transplant. The chain is built from TRBV5-5 and TRBJ2-5; 10 nucleotides line up with TRBD2. The chain's CDR3 is CASSLAPASGSQETQYF. In DNA, the CDR3 is TGTGCCAGCAGCTTGGCCCCCGCTAGCGGGAGCCAAGAGACCCAGTACTTC.